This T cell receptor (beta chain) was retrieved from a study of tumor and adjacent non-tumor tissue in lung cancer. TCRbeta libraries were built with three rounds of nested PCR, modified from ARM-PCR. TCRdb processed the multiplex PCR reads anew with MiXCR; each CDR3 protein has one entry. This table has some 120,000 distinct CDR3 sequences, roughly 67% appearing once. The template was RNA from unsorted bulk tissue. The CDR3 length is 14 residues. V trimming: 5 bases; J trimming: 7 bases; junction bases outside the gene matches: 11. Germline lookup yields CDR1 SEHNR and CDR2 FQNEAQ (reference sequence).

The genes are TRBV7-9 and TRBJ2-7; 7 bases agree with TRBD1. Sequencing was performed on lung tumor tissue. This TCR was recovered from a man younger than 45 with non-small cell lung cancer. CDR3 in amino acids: CASSHGQVLGEQYF. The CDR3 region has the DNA TGTGCCAGCAGCCACGGACAGGTGCTGGGGGAGCAGTACTTC.